This TCR beta chain was documented in a study of cytomegalovirus exposure and HLA in healthy donors. Study-level findings and limits: Trimming of TCR beta V- and J-genes showed a link, identified in a later analysis, to a missense DCLRE1C variant. Looking again later, the authors saw that most CMV-associated TCR beta chains seemed HLA-restricted.

Of note for this clone: The target antigen is unknown.

V shed 1 base and J 8 bases; nucleotides not matched to a gene: 6. The CDR3 sequence is 14 residues long. CDR1 and CDR2 (germline): SGHRS, YFSETQ. The primer mix had 60 Vbeta and 13 Jbeta primers. This table comes from immunoSEQ multiplex PCR, and its TCRdb copy is limited to in-frame clones, with some not included. This sample contains some 120,000 clones. The genes are TRBV5-1 and TRBJ2-1; 7 bases match TRBD1. This TCR came from a man between 18 and 29 years old in good health and CMV-seronegative. Material: PBMCs. The CDR3 bases are TGCGCCAGCAGCTTGCGACAGGGAAGGGATGAGCAGTTCTTC. Its translation: CASSLRQGRDEQFF.